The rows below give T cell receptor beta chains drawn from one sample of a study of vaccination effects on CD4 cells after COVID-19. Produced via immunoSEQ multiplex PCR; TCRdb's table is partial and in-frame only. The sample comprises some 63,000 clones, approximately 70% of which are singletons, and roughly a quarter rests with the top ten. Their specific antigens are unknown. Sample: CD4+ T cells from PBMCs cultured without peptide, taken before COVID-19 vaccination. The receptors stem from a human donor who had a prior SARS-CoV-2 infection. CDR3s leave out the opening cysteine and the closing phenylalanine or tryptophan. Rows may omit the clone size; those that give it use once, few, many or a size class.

CDR3aa: ASSPRSGGHEQY; abundance: -; j_gene: TRBJ2-7; v_gene: TRBV6-5
CDR3aa: ASSQRQHVNEKLF; abundance: -; j_gene: TRBJ1-4; v_gene: TRBV6-5
CDR3aa: ASSPQLSSYNEQF; abundance: few; j_gene: TRBJ2-1; v_gene: TRBV7-6
CDR3aa: ASSPGLAGAGELF; abundance: -; j_gene: TRBJ2-2; v_gene: TRBV7-2
CDR3aa: ASSQDMISNYGYT; abundance: -; j_gene: TRBJ1-2; v_gene: TRBV14
CDR3aa: ATSRDPGGSYEQY; abundance: -; j_gene: TRBJ2-7; v_gene: TRBV15
CDR3aa: ASSQDRYQPQH; abundance: -; j_gene: TRBJ1-5; v_gene: TRBV4-2
CDR3aa: ASRDTGAGNTIY; abundance: -; j_gene: TRBJ1-3; v_gene: TRBV2
CDR3aa: ASSYTGQSGGGYT; abundance: -; j_gene: TRBJ1-2; v_gene: TRBV6-6
CDR3aa: AWSVIGLPHTNEKLF; abundance: -; j_gene: TRBJ1-4; v_gene: TRBV30
CDR3aa: ASSLGEDGGYT; abundance: -; j_gene: TRBJ1-2; v_gene: TRBV7-3
CDR3aa: ASSAERAGYTEAF; abundance: -; j_gene: TRBJ1-1; v_gene: TRBV6-2/TRBV6-3
CDR3aa: ASSEAQVLGQGGYGYT; abundance: few; j_gene: TRBJ1-2; v_gene: TRBV6-1
CDR3aa: ASSQQQNSPLH; abundance: few; j_gene: TRBJ1-6; v_gene: TRBV3-1/TRBV3-2
CDR3aa: ASSLLTGEKLF; abundance: -; j_gene: TRBJ1-4; v_gene: TRBV4-3
CDR3aa: ASSLKVAEFTDTQY; abundance: -; j_gene: TRBJ2-3; v_gene: TRBV13
CDR3aa: ASSQLPTGSNTEAF; abundance: few; j_gene: TRBJ1-1; v_gene: TRBV4-2
CDR3aa: ASSLTRPGRSNTEAF; abundance: -; j_gene: TRBJ1-1; v_gene: TRBV7-9
CDR3aa: ASSQIQGADGYT; abundance: -; j_gene: TRBJ1-2; v_gene: TRBV3-1/TRBV3-2
CDR3aa: ASSVGRTNEKLF; abundance: few; j_gene: TRBJ1-4; v_gene: TRBV5-4
CDR3aa: ASSQADRLNEQF; abundance: -; j_gene: TRBJ2-1; v_gene: TRBV4-1
CDR3aa: AISELPQTGLYEQY; abundance: -; j_gene: TRBJ2-7; v_gene: TRBV10-3
CDR3aa: ASSEARVGLVTQY; abundance: -; j_gene: TRBJ2-5; v_gene: TRBV2
CDR3aa: ASSLAPGLAGVGELF; abundance: -; j_gene: TRBJ2-2; v_gene: TRBV7-2
CDR3aa: ASSREPHLTVSGNTIY; abundance: once; j_gene: TRBJ1-3; v_gene: TRBV4-3
CDR3aa: ASSAPSGNYNEQF; abundance: -; j_gene: TRBJ2-1; v_gene: TRBV9
CDR3aa: ASSPRTVQDTQY; abundance: -; j_gene: TRBJ2-3; v_gene: TRBV25-1
CDR3aa: ATSRGWETQY; abundance: -; j_gene: TRBJ2-5; v_gene: TRBV15
CDR3aa: ASSLELGRYNEQF; abundance: -; j_gene: TRBJ2-1; v_gene: TRBV7-6
CDR3aa: ASSPTDKAYEQY; abundance: -; j_gene: TRBJ2-7; v_gene: TRBV5-4
CDR3aa: ATSRDRPGRASGQETQY; abundance: -; j_gene: TRBJ2-5; v_gene: TRBV15
CDR3aa: ASSPEGALNNEQF; abundance: -; j_gene: TRBJ2-1; v_gene: TRBV7-3
CDR3aa: ASSRGQVTEAF; abundance: -; j_gene: TRBJ1-1; v_gene: TRBV2
CDR3aa: ASSFLRGDTEAF; abundance: -; j_gene: TRBJ1-1; v_gene: TRBV11-2
CDR3aa: ATSRDPGPGTEAF; abundance: -; j_gene: TRBJ1-1; v_gene: TRBV15
CDR3aa: AAEFYGYT; abundance: -; j_gene: TRBJ1-2; v_gene: TRBV30
CDR3aa: ASSSGGATNEKLF; abundance: -; j_gene: TRBJ1-4; v_gene: TRBV19
CDR3aa: ASSLVGGLYGYT; abundance: few; j_gene: TRBJ1-2; v_gene: TRBV5-5
CDR3aa: ATQENTEAF; abundance: -; j_gene: TRBJ1-1; v_gene: TRBV6-5
CDR3aa: ASSLSRDRGYEQY; abundance: -; j_gene: TRBJ2-7; v_gene: TRBV27
CDR3aa: AALVGTDQETQY; abundance: -; j_gene: TRBJ2-5; v_gene: TRBV6-5
CDR3aa: ASSARTSTDTQY; abundance: -; j_gene: TRBJ2-3; v_gene: TRBV9
CDR3aa: ASSIRGYGGEAF; abundance: -; j_gene: TRBJ1-1; v_gene: TRBV19
CDR3aa: AISAPAKAEAF; abundance: few; j_gene: TRBJ1-1; v_gene: TRBV10-3
CDR3aa: ASSLTIGFTDTQY; abundance: -; j_gene: TRBJ2-3; v_gene: TRBV5-8
CDR3aa: AISETAGSNQPQH; abundance: -; j_gene: TRBJ1-5; v_gene: TRBV10-3
CDR3aa: ASSPTSVSYNEQF; abundance: -; j_gene: TRBJ2-1; v_gene: TRBV27
CDR3aa: AISGQGDSPLH; abundance: -; j_gene: TRBJ1-6; v_gene: TRBV10-3
CDR3aa: SAGGGEKLF; abundance: -; j_gene: TRBJ1-4; v_gene: TRBV20-1
CDR3aa: ASSKSTNTEAF; abundance: -; j_gene: TRBJ1-1; v_gene: TRBV7-9
CDR3aa: ASSLDNYGYT; abundance: -; j_gene: TRBJ1-2; v_gene: TRBV5-4
CDR3aa: ASSVAGGYEQY; abundance: -; j_gene: TRBJ2-7; v_gene: TRBV7-9
CDR3aa: ASSQDRGRTEAF; abundance: -; j_gene: TRBJ1-1; v_gene: TRBV4-2
CDR3aa: ASSVATGRPNTGELF; abundance: -; j_gene: TRBJ2-2; v_gene: TRBV9
CDR3aa: ASSVAGPDNSPLH; abundance: -; j_gene: TRBJ1-6; v_gene: TRBV9
CDR3aa: ASSFTGANYEQY; abundance: -; j_gene: TRBJ2-7; v_gene: TRBV5-1